The present entry profiles one TCR beta chain with its context. This clonotype occurred a few times. Its specific antigen is unknown. No qualities accompany the bases; no much larger clone lies one base away. CDR1 and CDR2 are read off the germline V gene (reference sequence) as MNHNY and SVGAGI. Relative to germline, V is 7 bases shorter and J is 10 bases shorter, with 17 bases between their ends. The CDR3 runs 13 residues from the cysteine to the phenylalanine. Only the CDR3 region is kept as DNA, spanning 39 bases read in frame from base 1. To prepare the library, 5' RACE was applied. A second about 7 to 11 cycle PCR used a sample-barcoded 5' primer and a J-beta primer mix. A template-switch 5' adaptor carrying 12 random nucleotides introduced a unique molecular identifier onto each TCR beta cDNA molecule. Each sample yielded at least 2.5 million CDR3-containing paired-end reads. The Mint cDNA synthesis kit, primed by a TRBC-specific oligonucleotide, was used to synthesize first-strand cDNA from all RNA. All cDNA was treated with uracil-DNA glycosylase and then went through a first 18-cycle PCR with the universal primers M1SS and BC2_uni_R. The study's processing was this. Normalization of each sample was performed by random selection of 1 million high-quality reads, each carrying a distinct molecular identifier. Instead of being binned into consensus sequences, reads with shared molecular identifiers were discarded. MiTCR, with a Q25 quality threshold and the strictest error-elimination algorithm, was used for CDR3 identification, clonotype clustering and error correction. Lower-bound total TCR beta diversity was estimated with a nonparametric unseen species model using Euler transformation. Starting from the raw public reads, TCRdb applied fastp trimming at Q25, assembled clones with MiXCR and retained in-frame beta chains. Each CDR3 protein gets just one entry, which takes the most common genes and DNA from the rows behind it. TCRdb, not the authors, supplied the V and J calls. For this sample the table gives 1,800,000 or so distinct CDR3 sequences, of which 35% to 50% were detected only once. The ten most abundant clones make up 20% to 25% of the sample.

This sample is drawn from a study of blood T cells in healthy people across ages (dated by TCRdb to between 2014 and 2017). Broadly, across the study: In model experiments, template switching captured about one uniquely barcoded TCR beta cDNA molecule for every two T cells. Using deep sequencing normalized with unique cDNA molecular identifiers, the study measured how TCR beta repertoire diversity changes with age. Two additional independent replicas of 1 million unique cDNA reads from the same blood draw were analyzed for two donors (one aged 18 to 30 and one aged 80 or older). To avoid experimental bias, donors of different ages were distributed randomly across sequencing lanes. The donors were split into four age groups: young (average around 17 years), middle-aged (about 40), aged (62) and long-lived (under 85).

The approximately 41 donors, aged about 6 to 100 years, were systemically healthy Caucasian individuals from Russia. Ten milliliters of peripheral blood were drawn from each donor into EDTA-treated Vacutainer tubes. Ficoll-Paque density-gradient centrifugation was used to isolate PBMCs, with at least 6.5 million per sample. Trizol reagent was used to extract total RNA from the PBMCs, yielding at least 6 micrograms per sample. The percentages of naive CD45RAhigh/CD27high T cells were determined by flow cytometry on a PBMC aliquot from every donor. What the authors observed across the whole study: Since profiling was done on bulk unsorted PBMCs, naive and antigen-experienced compartments could not be conclusively compared. Estimates of total diversity based on one million sequenced T cells were considered lower bounds and underestimates. Observed TCR beta diversity per million T cells fell roughly linearly with age, and a significant reduction was already apparent by age roughly 40. Because the CMV infection status of the donors was unknown, age-related changes in expanded clonotypes may potentially have been confounded. Observed TCR beta diversity correlated strongly with the percentage of naive T cells measured by flow cytometry. The long-lived group showed more naive CD4+ T cells, fewer expanded clones and increased TCR diversity than the aged group, suggesting age selection.

The sequenced material came from blood. This clonotype originated in a human donor in good health. This chain joins TRBV6-6 to TRBJ2-1, with no reliable assignment of the D segment. Here the CDR3 is given as CASTVDHSLEQFF. The nucleotides read TGTGCCAGCACCGTGGACCACAGTCTGGAGCAGTTCTTC.